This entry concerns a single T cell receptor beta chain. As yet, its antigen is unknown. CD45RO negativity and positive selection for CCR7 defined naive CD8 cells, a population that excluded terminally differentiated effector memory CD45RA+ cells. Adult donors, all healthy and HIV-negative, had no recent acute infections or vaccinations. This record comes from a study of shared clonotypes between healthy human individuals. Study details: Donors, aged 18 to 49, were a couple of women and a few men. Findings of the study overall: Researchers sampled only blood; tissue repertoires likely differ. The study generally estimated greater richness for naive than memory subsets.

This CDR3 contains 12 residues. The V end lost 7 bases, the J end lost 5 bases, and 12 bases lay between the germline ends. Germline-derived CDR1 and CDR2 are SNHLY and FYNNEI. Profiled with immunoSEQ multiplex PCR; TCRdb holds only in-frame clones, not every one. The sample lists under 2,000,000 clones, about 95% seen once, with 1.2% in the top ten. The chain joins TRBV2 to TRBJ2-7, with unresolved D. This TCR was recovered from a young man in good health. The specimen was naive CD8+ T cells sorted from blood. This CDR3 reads CASTYLLDEQYF. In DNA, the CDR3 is TGTGCCAGCACCTACCTCTTAGACGAGCAGTACTTC.